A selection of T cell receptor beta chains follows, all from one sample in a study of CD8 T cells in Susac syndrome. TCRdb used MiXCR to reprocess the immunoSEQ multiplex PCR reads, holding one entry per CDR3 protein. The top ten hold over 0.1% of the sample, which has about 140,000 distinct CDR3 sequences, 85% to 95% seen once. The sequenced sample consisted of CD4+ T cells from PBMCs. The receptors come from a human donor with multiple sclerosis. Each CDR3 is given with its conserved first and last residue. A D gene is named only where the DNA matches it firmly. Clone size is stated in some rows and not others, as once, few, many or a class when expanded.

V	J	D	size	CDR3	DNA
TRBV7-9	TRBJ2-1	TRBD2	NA	CASGGVAGDNEQFF	TGTGCCAGCGGGGGGGTAGCGGGAGACAATGAGCAGTTCTTC
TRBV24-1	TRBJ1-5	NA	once	CATSDDSRPQHF	TGTGCCACCAGTGATGACTCCCGGCCCCAGCATTTT
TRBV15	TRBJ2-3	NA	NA	CATSRVNSGDTQYF	TGTGCCACCAGCAGAGTGAACAGCGGAGATACGCAGTATTTT
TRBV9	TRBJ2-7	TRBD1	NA	CASSARTGAREQYF	TGTGCCAGCAGCGCGAGGACAGGGGCTCGCGAGCAGTACTTC
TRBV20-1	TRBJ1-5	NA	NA	CSASPGWGNQPQHF	TGCAGTGCTAGTCCGGGTTGGGGCAATCAGCCCCAGCATTTT
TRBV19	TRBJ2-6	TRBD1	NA	CASMTGIQAGANVLTF	TGTGCCAGTATGACAGGGATTCAGGCTGGGGCCAACGTCCTGACTTTC
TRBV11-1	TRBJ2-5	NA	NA	CASSLGLRETQYF	TGTGCCAGCAGCTTGGGACTGCGGGAGACCCAGTACTTC
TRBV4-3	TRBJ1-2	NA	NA	CASSPAEYTGLYGYTF	TGCGCCAGCAGTCCGGCCGAATACACAGGGCTCTATGGCTACACCTTC
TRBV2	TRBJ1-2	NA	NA	CASTESNRVEGGYTF	TGTGCCAGCACTGAATCAAACAGGGTAGAGGGTGGCTACACCTTC
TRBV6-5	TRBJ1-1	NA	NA	CASMFRMNTEAFF	TGTGCCAGCATGTTTCGCATGAACACTGAAGCTTTCTTT
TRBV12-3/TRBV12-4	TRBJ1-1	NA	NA	CASSSQRLNTEAFF	TGTGCCAGCAGTTCACAGCGTCTGAACACTGAAGCTTTCTTT
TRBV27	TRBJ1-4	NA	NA	CASRPYGTANEKLFF	TGTGCCAGCAGGCCTTACGGGACTGCTAATGAAAAACTGTTTTTT
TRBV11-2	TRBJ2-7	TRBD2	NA	CASSSIAGEGEQYF	TGTGCCAGCAGCTCCATAGCGGGAGAGGGCGAGCAGTACTTC
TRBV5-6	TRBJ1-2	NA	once	CASSPNRASYGYTF	TGTGCCAGCAGCCCGAACCGGGCCTCCTATGGCTACACCTTC
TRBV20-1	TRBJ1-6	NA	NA	CSARTDASYNSPLHF	TGCAGTGCAAGGACAGACGCTTCCTATAATTCACCCCTCCACTTT
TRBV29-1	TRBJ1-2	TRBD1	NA	CSVDGTGGYGYTF	TGCAGCGTAGACGGGACAGGGGGGTATGGCTACACCTTC
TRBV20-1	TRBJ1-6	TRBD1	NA	CSAFFSQGQGDILGSPLHF	TGCAGTGCTTTTTTTTCTCAGGGACAGGGGGATATACTCGGGTCACCCCTCCACTTT
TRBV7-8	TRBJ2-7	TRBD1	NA	CASSSTGQSYEQYF	TGTGCCAGCAGCTCGACGGGACAGTCCTACGAGCAGTACTTC
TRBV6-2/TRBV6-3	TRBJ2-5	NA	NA	CASSYPETQYF	TGTGCCAGCAGTTACCCAGAGACCCAGTACTTC
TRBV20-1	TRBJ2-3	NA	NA	CSAPRPRAGYTDTQYF	TGCAGTGCTCCACGACCTCGGGCGGGATACACAGATACGCAGTATTTT
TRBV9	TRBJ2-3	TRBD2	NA	CASSVGSSGSTDTQYF	TGTGCCAGCAGCGTAGGATCTAGCGGCAGCACAGATACGCAGTATTTT
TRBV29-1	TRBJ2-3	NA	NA	CSVVQGTDTQYF	TGCAGCGTTGTTCAGGGCACAGATACGCAGTATTTT
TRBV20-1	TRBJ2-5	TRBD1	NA	CSARDRGRTETQYF	TGCAGTGCTAGAGACAGGGGGCGGACGGAGACCCAGTACTTC
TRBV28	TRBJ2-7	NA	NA	CASSRLEGEQYF	TGTGCCAGCAGCCGACTAGAAGGGGAGCAGTACTTC
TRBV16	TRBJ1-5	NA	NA	CASTKGHSNQPQHF	TGTGCCAGCACGAAAGGCCATAGCAATCAGCCCCAGCATTTT
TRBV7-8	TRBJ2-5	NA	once	CASSLRTSQETQYF	TGTGCCAGCAGCCTGAGGACGTCCCAAGAGACCCAGTACTTC
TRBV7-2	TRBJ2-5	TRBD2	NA	CASSFGGYETQYF	TGTGCCAGCAGCTTCGGGGGGTATGAGACCCAGTACTTC
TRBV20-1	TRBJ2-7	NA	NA	CSAREARGHEQYF	TGCAGTGCTAGAGAGGCTAGAGGGCACGAGCAGTACTTC
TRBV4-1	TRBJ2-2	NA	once	CASSQDPGTYTGELFF	TGCGCCAGCAGCCAAGACCCCGGGACTTACACCGGGGAGCTGTTTTTT
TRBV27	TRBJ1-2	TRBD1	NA	CASSSSGQGLNYGYTF	TGTGCCAGCAGTTCGTCGGGACAGGGACTCAACTATGGCTACACCTTC
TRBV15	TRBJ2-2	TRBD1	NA	CATSRDPGEGARRELFF	TGTGCCACCAGCAGAGACCCAGGAGAGGGGGCGCGCAGGGAGCTGTTTTTT
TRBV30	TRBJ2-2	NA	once	CAWSGIFTGELFF	TGTGCCTGGAGTGGGATATTCACCGGGGAGCTGTTTTTT
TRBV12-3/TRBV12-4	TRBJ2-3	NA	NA	CASSFRGYTDTQYF	TGTGCCAGCAGCTTCAGGGGATACACAGATACGCAGTATTTT
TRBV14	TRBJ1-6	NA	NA	CASSQDPNSPLHF	TGTGCCAGCAGCCAAGACCCTAATTCACCCCTCCACTTT
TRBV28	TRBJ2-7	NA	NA	CASSWGYEQYF	TGTGCCAGCAGTTGGGGCTACGAGCAGTACTTC
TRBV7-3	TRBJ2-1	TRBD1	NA	CASSLNRDRVNEQFF	TGTGCCAGCAGCTTAAACCGGGACAGGGTGAATGAGCAGTTCTTC
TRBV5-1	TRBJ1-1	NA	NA	CASSLGGRVEAFF	TGCGCCAGCAGCTTGGGGGGACGGGTAGAAGCTTTCTTT
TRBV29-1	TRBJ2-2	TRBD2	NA	CSVGTSGLNTGELFF	TGCAGCGTCGGGACTAGCGGGTTAAACACCGGGGAGCTGTTTTTT
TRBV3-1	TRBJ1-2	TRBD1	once	CASSQEGVGTGPGYTF	TGTGCCAGCAGCCAAGAAGGAGTTGGGACAGGGCCCGGCTACACCTTC
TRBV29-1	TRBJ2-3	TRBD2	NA	CSVVEREGPHTQYF	TGCAGCGTTGTTGAGCGGGAGGGCCCGCATACGCAGTATTTT
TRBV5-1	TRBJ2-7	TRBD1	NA	CASSSTTGQYEQYF	TGCGCCAGCAGCTCCACGACAGGGCAGTACGAGCAGTACTTC
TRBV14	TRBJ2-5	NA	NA	CASSQAIKVLRWETQYF	TGTGCCAGCAGCCAAGCTATAAAGGTCCTGAGGTGGGAGACCCAGTACTTC
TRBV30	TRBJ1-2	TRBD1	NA	CAWGRDSYGYTF	TGTGCCTGGGGCCGGGACAGCTATGGCTACACCTTC
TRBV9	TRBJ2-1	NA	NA	CASSAGTQNPKQFF	TGTGCCAGCAGCGCCGGGACACAAAACCCTAAGCAGTTCTTC
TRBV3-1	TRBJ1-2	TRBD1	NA	CASSQGAGGTYGYTF	TGTGCCAGCAGCCAAGGGGCAGGGGGCACCTATGGCTACACCTTC
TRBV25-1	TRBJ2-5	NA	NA	CASKAGRETQYF	TGTGCCAGCAAGGCGGGAAGAGAGACCCAGTACTTC
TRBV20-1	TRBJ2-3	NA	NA	CSARHILGDTQYF	TGCAGTGCTAGACATATCTTGGGAGATACGCAGTATTTT
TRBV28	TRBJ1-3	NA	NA	CASSLGKGTGNTIYF	TGTGCCAGCAGTTTAGGGAAAGGAACTGGAAACACCATATATTTT
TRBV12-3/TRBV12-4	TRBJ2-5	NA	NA	CASSPGPGQETQYF	TGTGCCAGCAGCCCCGGCCCGGGACAAGAGACCCAGTACTTC
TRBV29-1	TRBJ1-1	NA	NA	CSVDGGQLTEAFF	TGCAGCGTTGATGGAGGACAGCTCACTGAAGCTTTCTTT
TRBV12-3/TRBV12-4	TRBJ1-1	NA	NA	CASSVEEYTEAFF	TGTGCCAGCAGTGTCGAGGAGTACACTGAAGCTTTCTTT
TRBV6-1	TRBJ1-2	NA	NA	CASSEAWQQAHGYTF	TGTGCCAGCAGTGAAGCATGGCAGCAAGCTCATGGCTACACCTTC
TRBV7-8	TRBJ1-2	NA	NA	CASSFRTAYGYTF	TGTGCCAGCAGTTTTAGGACGGCCTATGGCTACACCTTC